Below, 2 T cell receptor beta chains from the same sample are listed, as sequenced in a study of cytomegalovirus exposure and HLA in healthy donors. PCR primers comprised 60 Vbeta and 13 Jbeta primers. TCRdb's copy holds only in-frame clones and misses some; the assay was immunoSEQ multiplex PCR. Of 150,000 to 200,000 clones listed, 70% to 80% are singletons. Sample: PBMCs. These receptors originate from a male donor in good health and CMV-seronegative.

The chain is built from TRBV5-8 and TRBJ1-5; D unclear. The CDR3 has 15 amino acids. The V end was cut by 2 bases, the J end by 3 bases, with 12 bases between. Germline-derived CDR1 and CDR2 are SGHTS and YDEGEE. The CDR3 bases are TGTGCCAGCAGCTTTGGGCAGCGGATCAATCAGCCCCAGCATTTT. Translation: CASSFGQRINQPQHF.

This clone was observed a few times. This chain links TRBV12-5 with TRBJ2-7; no definite D call. Between the trimmed V and J ends, which lost 6 bases and 3 bases, there was a span of 9 bases. Germline values: CDR1 LGHNT, CDR2 FRNRAP. This CDR3 contains 12 residues. The CDR3 loop is CASGPDNYEQYF. CDR3 nucleotides: TGTGCTAGTGGGCCTGACAACTACGAGCAGTACTTC.